These 4 T cell receptor beta chains share one sample of origin, sequenced in a study of T cell repertoires in cytomegalovirus infection. Each CDR3 protein is one row after TCRdb ran MiXCR on the reads. This table holds fewer than 850,000 distinct CDR3 sequences, around 29% found once. Which antigens these TCRs recognize remains unknown. The material was cultured CD8+ T cells from PBMCs, obtained from culture after CMV antigen stimulation. The source is a human donor in good health (CMV status not recorded). Some clones in this sample may be carry-over from other donors' samples.

This clonotype has just a few counts. The chain employs TRBV2 and TRBJ2-7; D perhaps matches TRBD1 (6 bases). The V gene's germline CDR1 is SNHLY and CDR2 FYNNEI. V gave up 3 bases and J gave up 6 bases, with 18 bases separating them. CDR3 length equals 15 residues. CDR3 DNA: TGTGCCAGCAGTGAGTTGGCAGGGGCCCCCCTCGAGCAGTACTTC. Protein product: CASSELAGAPLEQYF. Using reference TRBV2 and TRBJ2-7 for the parts outside the CDR3, the full variable domain is EPEVTQTPSHQVTQMGQEVILRCVPISNHLYFYWYRQILGQKVEFLVSFYNNEISEKSEIFDDQFSVERPDGSNFTLKIRSTKLEDSAMYFCASSELAGAPLEQYFGPGTRLTVT.

This clonotype was detected ten times or more. The chain uses TRBV27 and TRBJ2-1; D is uncertain. V gave up 5 bases and J gave up 4 bases, with 3 bases separating them. CDR1 is MNHEY and CDR2 is SMNVEV in the germline V gene (reference sequence). The CDR3 loop spans 11 amino acids. CDR3 sequence (DNA): TGTGCCAGCAGTACTTACAATGAGCAGTTCTTC. Translating gives CASSTYNEQFF.

This chain joins TRBV7-4 and TRBJ2-7; 9 nucleotides line up with TRBD1. The germline V gene encodes CDR1 SGHVT and CDR2 SQSDAQ. The CDR3 consists of 15 residues. V dropped 5 bases and J dropped 3; count of bases not matched to a gene: 8. The CDR3 DNA sequence: TGTGCCAGCAGCGCCCGGGACAGGGAGGGCTACGAGCAGTACTTC. This sequence encodes CASSARDREGYEQYF.

This clonotype was counted between two and nine times. The V and J genes are TRBV7-9 and TRBJ2-1; TRBD1 aligns across 7 bases. Germline V gene sequence: CDR1 SEHNR, CDR2 FQNEAQ (reference sequence). The CDR3 is made up of 16 amino acids. V was clipped by 2 bases and J by 2 bases; unmatched bases: 6. CDR3 coding DNA: TGTGCCAGCAGCTTAACCGGGACAGCAACCTACAATGAGCAGTTCTTC. Amino acid sequence: CASSLTGTATYNEQFF.